This TCR beta chain was documented in a study of beta chain features in type 1 diabetes. Study outcomes and limitations: Shorter TCRB CDR3s, moderately but significantly so, marked every one of the four CD4+ subsets in Type 1 diabetes patients.

Germline V gene data show CDR1 as LGHNA and CDR2 as YNFKEQ. This CDR3 contains 17 residues. The V and J ends lost 0 bases and 6 bases respectively, with 18 bases between them. As for this clone: What it binds is not known.

Reverse transcribing all isolated RNA meant expressed TCRB transcripts were sequenced. Assay: immunoSEQ multiplex PCR; the TCRdb copy retains only in-frame clones and omits some. This sample has 680,000 or so clones, with around 15% found just once. Sample: naive CD4+ T cells from blood. The rearrangement joins TRBV4-2 to TRBJ1-5; possible D gene TRBD1, 5 bases. This TCR was sampled from a man between 18 and 29 years old with type 1 diabetes. The CDR3 is CASSQEEQGPGGQPQHF. The CDR3, as DNA: TGTGCCAGCAGCCAAGAAGAGCAGGGTCCGGGGGGTCAGCCCCAGCATTTT.